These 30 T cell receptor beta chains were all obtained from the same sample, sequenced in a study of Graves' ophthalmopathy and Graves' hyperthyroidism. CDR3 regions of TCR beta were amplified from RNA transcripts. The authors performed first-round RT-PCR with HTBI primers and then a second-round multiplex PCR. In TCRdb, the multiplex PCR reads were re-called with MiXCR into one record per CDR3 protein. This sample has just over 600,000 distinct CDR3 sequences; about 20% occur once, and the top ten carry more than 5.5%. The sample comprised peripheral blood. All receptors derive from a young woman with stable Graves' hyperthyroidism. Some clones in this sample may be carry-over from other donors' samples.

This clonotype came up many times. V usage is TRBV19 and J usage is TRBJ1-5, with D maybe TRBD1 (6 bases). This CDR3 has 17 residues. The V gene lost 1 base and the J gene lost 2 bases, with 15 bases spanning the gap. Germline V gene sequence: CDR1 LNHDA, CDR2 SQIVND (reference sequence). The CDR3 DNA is TGTGCCAGTAGTATAGGGGGGACAACTAAGGGCAATCAGCCCCAGCATTTT. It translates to CASSIGGTTKGNQPQHF.

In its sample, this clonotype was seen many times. The CDR3: CASSFGPGTGARGYTF. In nucleotides, the CDR3 is TGTGCCAGCAGTTTCGGCCCGGGGACAGGGGCGCGGGGCTACACCTTC. This chain connects TRBV12-3 or TRBV12-4 to TRBJ1-2; 10 bases align to TRBD1. V lost 3 bases to trimming and J lost 8 bases; unmatched junction nucleotides: 12. The CDR3 length is 16 residues.

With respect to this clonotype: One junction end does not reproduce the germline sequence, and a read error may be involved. This chain's CDR3 is CASNNGQGDQPRHF. DNA for the CDR3: TGTGCCAGCAACAATGGACAGGGCGATCAGCCCCGGCATTTT. The chain joins TRBV7-2 to TRBJ1-5; 8 bases fit TRBD1. This CDR3 spans 14 amino acids. Germline V gene lookup returns CDR1 SGHTA and CDR2 FQGNSA.

CDR3 in amino acids: CASSQERRVPVAFF. The CDR3 nucleotides are TGTGCCAGCAGCCAAGAAAGACGGGTTCCGGTGGCTTTCTTT. The chain has TRBV14 and TRBJ1-1, with D unresolved. CDR1 and CDR2 from the germline V gene are SGHDN and FVKESK. Trimming removed 0 bases from V and 11 bases from J, with 16 bases in between. CDR3 length: 14 residues.

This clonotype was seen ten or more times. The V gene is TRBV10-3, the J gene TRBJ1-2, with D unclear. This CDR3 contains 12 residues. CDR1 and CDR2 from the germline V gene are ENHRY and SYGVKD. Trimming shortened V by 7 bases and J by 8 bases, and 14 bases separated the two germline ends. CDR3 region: CAIKMLGGGYTF. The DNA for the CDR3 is TGTGCCATCAAGATGTTGGGAGGAGGCTACACCTTC.

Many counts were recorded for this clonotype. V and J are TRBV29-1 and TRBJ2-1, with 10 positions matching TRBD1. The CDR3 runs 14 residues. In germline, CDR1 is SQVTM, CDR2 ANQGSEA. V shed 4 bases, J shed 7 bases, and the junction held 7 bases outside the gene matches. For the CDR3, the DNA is TGCAGCGTTGGGGGACAGGGGTTGAAAAATGAGCAGTTCTTC. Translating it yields CSVGGQGLKNEQFF.

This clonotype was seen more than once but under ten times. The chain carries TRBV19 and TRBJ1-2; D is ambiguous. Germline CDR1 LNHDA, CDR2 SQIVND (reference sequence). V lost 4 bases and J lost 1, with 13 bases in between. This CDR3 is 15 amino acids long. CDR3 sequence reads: CASSTEGRNNYGYTF. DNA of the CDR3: TGTGCCAGTAGTACCGAAGGACGGAATAACTATGGCTACACCTTC. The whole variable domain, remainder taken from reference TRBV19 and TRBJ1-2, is DGGITQSPKYLFRKEGQNVTLSCEQNLNHDAMYWYRQDPGQGLRLIYYSQIVNDFQKGDIAEGYSVSREKKESFPLTVTSAQKNPTAFYLCASSTEGRNNYGYTFGSGTRLTVV.

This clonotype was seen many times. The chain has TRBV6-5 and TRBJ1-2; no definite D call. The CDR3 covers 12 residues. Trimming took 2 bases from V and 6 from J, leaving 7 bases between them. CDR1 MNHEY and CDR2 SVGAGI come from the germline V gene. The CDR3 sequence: CASSYGMDGYTF. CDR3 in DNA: TGTGCCAGCAGTTACGGGATGGATGGCTACACCTTC.

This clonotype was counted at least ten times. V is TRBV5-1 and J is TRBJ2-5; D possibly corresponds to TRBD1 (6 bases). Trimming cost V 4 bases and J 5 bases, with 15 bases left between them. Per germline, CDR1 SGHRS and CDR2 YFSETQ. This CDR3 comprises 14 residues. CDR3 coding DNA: TGCGCCAGCAGCGTTGACAGGACACAGGAGACCCAGTACTTC. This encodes CASSVDRTQETQYF.

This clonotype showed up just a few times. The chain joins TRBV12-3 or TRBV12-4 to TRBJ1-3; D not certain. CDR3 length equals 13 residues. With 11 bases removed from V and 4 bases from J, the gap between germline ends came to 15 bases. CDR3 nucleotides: TGTGCCGTAAATGCGGCGTACGGAAACACCATATATTTT. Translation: CAVNAAYGNTIYF.

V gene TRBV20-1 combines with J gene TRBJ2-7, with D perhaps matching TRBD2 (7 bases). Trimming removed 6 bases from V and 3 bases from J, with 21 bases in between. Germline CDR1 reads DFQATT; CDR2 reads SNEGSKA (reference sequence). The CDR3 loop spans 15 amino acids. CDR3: CSASRGAEDNYEQYF. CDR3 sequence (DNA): TGCAGTGCATCCCGGGGGGCCGAAGACAACTACGAGCAGTACTTC.

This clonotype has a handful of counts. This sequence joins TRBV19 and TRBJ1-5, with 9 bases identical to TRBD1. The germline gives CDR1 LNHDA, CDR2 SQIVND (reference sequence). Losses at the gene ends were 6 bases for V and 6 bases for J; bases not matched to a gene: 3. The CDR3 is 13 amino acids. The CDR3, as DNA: TGTGCCAGTAGCGGGACAGGGATTCAGCCCCAGCATTTT. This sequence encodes CASSGTGIQPQHF.

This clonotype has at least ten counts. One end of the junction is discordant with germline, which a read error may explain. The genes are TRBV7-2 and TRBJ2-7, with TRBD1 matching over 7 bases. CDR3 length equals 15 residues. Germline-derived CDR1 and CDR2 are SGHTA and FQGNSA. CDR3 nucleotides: TGTGCCAGCAGCCCACAATCCGGGACAGCCCCGCAAGAACACTTC. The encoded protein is CASSPQSGTAPQEHF.

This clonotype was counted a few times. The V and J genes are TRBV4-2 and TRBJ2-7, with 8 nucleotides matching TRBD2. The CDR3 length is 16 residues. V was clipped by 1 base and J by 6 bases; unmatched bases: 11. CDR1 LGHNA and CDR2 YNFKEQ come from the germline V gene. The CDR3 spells CASSQGLAGRRGEQYF. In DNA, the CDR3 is TGTGCCAGCAGCCAAGGCCTAGCGGGTCGAAGGGGCGAGCAGTACTTC.

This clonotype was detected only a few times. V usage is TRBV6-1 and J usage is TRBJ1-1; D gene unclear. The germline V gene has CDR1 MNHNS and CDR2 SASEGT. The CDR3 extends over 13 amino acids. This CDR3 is CVTRKLGNTEAFF. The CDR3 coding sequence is TGTGTGACGAGAAAGCTGGGGAACACTGAAGCTTTCTTT.

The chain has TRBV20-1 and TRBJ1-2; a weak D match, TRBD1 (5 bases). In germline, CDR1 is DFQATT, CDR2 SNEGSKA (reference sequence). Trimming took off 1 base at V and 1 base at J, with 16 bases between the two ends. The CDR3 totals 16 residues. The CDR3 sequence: CSARGLGPFINYGYTF. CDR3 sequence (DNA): TGCAGTGCTAGAGGGTTGGGACCCTTCATTAACTATGGCTACACCTTC.

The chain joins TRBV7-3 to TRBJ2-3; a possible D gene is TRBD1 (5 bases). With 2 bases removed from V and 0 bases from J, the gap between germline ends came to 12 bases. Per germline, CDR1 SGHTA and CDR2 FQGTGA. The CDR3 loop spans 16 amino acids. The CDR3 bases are TGTGCCAGCAGCTTAGGCGCCGACAGAAGCACAGATACGCAGTATTTT. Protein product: CASSLGADRSTDTQYF.

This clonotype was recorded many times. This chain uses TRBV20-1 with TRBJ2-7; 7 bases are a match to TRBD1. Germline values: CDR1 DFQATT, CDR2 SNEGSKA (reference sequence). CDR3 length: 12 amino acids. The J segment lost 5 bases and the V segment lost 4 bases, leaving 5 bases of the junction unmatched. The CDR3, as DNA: TGCAGTGCTATGGGACAGATCAACGAGCAGTACTTC. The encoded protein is CSAMGQINEQYF.

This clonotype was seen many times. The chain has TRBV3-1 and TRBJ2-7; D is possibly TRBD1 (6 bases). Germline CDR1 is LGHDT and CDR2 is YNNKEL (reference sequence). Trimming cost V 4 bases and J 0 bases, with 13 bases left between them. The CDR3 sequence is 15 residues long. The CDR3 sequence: CASSPIADSSYEQYF. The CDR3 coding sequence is TGTGCCAGCAGCCCGATCGCGGACAGCTCCTACGAGCAGTACTTC.

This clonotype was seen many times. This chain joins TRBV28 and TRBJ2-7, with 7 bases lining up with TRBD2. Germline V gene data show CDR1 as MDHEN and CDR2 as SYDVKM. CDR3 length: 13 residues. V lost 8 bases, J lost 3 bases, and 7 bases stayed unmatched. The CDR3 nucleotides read TGTGCCAGCTCCCCGGGACTACACTACGAGCAGTACTTC. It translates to CASSPGLHYEQYF.

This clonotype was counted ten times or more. CDR3 DNA sequence: TGTGCCAGCAAAACACCGAGCTCCTATAATTCACCCCTCCACTTT. It specifies CASKTPSSYNSPLHF. The chain carries TRBV6-1 and TRBJ1-6; no definite D call. Per the germline V gene, CDR1 is MNHNS and CDR2 is SASEGT. The CDR3 spans 15 residues. V lost 7 bases and J lost 0, with 10 bases in between.

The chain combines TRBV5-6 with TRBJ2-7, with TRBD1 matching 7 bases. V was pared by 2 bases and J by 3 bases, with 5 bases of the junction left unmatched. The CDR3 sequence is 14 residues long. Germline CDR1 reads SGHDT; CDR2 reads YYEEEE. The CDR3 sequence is CASSFGTELYEQYF. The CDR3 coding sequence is TGTGCCAGCAGCTTCGGGACAGAGCTCTACGAGCAGTACTTC.

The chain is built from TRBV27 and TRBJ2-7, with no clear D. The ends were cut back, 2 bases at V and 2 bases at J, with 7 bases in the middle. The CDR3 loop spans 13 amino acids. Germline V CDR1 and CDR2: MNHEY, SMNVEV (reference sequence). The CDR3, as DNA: TGTGCCAGCAGTTTAGAAACCGCCTACGAGCAGTACTTC. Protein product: CASSLETAYEQYF.

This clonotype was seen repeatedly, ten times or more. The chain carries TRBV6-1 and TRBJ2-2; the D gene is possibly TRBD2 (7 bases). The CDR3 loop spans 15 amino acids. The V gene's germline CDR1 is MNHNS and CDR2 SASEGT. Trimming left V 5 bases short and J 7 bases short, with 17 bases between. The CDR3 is CASSPVGGGIGELFF. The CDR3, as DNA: TGTGCCAGCAGTCCGGTTGGGGGGGGCATCGGGGAGCTGTTTTTT.

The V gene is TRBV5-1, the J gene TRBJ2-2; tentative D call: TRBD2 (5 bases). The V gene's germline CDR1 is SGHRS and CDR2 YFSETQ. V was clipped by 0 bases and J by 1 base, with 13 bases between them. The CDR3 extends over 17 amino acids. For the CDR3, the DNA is TGCGCCAGCAGCTTGGATCGGGGTTTGAGGAACACCGGGGAGCTGTTTTTT. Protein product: CASSLDRGLRNTGELFF. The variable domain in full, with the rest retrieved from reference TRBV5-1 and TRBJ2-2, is KAGVTQTPRYLIKTRGQQVTLSCSPISGHRSVSWYQQTPGQGLQFLFEYFSETQRNKGNFPGRFSGRQFSNSRSEMNVSTLELGDSALYLCASSLDRGLRNTGELFFGEGSRLTVL.

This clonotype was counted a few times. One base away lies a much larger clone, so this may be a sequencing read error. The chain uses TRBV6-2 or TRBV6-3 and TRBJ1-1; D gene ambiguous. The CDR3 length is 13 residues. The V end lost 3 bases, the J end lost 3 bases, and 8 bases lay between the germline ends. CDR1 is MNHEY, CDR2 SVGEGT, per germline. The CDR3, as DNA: TGTGCCAGCAGTTATATTCTGGACACTGAAGCTTTCTTT. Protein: CASSYILDTEAFF.

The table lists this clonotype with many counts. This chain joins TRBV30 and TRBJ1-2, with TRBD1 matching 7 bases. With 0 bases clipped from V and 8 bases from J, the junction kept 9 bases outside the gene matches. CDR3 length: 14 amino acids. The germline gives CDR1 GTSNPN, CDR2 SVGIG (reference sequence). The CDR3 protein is CAWSVRDSFRGYTF. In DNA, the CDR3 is TGTGCCTGGAGTGTACGGGACAGCTTTAGAGGCTACACCTTC.

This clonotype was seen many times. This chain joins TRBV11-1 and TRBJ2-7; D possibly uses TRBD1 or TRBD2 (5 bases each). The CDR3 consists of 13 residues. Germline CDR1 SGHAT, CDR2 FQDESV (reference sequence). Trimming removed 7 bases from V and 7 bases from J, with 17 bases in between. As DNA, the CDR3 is TGTGCCAGCACCCCGGGGCGGGCCCCTGAGCAGTACTTC. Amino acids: CASTPGRAPEQYF. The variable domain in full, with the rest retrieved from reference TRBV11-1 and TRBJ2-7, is EAEVAQSPRYKITEKSQAVAFWCDPISGHATLYWYRQILGQGPELLVQFQDESVVDDSQLPKDRFSAERLKGVDSTLKIQPAELGDSAMYLCASTPGRAPEQYFGPGTRLTVT.

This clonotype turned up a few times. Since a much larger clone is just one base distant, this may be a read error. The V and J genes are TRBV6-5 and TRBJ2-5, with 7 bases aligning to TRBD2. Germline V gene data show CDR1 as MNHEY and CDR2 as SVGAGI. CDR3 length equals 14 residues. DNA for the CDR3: TGTGCCAGCAGTTACGGCGGGAGCCAGGAGACCAAGTACTTC. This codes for CASSYGGSQETKYF.

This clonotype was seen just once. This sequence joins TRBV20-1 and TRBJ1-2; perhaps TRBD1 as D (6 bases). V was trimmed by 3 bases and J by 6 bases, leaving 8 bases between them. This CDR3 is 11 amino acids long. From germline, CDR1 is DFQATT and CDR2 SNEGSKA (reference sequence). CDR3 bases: TGCAGTGCTAGTCCAGGGGATGGCTACACCTTC. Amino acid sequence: CSASPGDGYTF.